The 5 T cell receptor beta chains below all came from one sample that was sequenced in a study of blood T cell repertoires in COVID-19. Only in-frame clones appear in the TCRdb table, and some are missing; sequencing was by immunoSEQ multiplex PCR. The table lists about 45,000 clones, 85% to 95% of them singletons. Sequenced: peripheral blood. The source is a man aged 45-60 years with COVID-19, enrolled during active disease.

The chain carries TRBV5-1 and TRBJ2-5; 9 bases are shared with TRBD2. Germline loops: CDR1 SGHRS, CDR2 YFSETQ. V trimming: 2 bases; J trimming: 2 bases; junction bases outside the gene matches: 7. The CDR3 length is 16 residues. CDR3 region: CASSFLTSGTQETQYF. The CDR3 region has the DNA TGCGCCAGCAGCTTCTTGACTAGCGGCACTCAAGAGACCCAGTACTTC.

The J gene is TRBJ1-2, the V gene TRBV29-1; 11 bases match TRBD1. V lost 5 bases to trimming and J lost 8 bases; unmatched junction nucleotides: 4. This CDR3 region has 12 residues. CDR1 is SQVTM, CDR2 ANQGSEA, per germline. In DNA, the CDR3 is TGCAGCGTTAGTGGACAGGGGGCCGGCTACACCTTC. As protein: CSVSGQGAGYTF.

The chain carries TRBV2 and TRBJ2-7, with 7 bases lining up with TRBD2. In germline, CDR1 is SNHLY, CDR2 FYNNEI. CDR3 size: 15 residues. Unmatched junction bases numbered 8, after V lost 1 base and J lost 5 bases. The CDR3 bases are TGTGCCAGCAGTGAAGTTGGCGGGAGTCGCGACGAGCAGTACTTC. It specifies CASSEVGGSRDEQYF.

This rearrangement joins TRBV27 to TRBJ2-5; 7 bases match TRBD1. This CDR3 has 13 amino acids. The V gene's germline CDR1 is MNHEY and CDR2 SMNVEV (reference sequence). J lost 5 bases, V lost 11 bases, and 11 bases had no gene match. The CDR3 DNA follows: TGTGCCGTTACCGGGACAGAAAGGGAGACCCAGTACTTC. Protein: CAVTGTERETQYF.

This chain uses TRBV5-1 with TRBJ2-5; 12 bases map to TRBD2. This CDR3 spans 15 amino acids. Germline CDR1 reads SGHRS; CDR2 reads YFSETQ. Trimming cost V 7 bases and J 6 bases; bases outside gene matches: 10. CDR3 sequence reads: CASSRLAGVVKTQYF. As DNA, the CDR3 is TGCGCCAGCTCCAGACTAGCGGGAGTTGTGAAGACCCAGTACTTC.